The 9 T cell receptor beta chains below were found in one sample sequenced in a study of cytomegalovirus exposure and HLA in healthy donors. The PCR ran on 60 Vbeta and 13 Jbeta primers. TCRdb's copy holds only in-frame clones and misses some; the assay was immunoSEQ multiplex PCR. The sample totals fewer than 60,000 clones; its top ten clones hold around 6.5%. Sequenced material: PBMCs. These receptors came from a woman between 40 and 55 years old in good health and CMV-seronegative.

The CDR3 region has the DNA TGTGCCAGCAGTGAAGCGAGGAATTCACCCCTCCACTTT. Translated: CASSEARNSPLHF. The chain links TRBV6-1 to TRBJ1-6, with no clear D. The CDR3 is 13 residues long. Germline V lookup: CDR1 MNHNS, CDR2 SASEGT. With 0 bases removed from V and 7 bases from J, the gap between germline ends came to 4 bases.

This chain uses TRBV2 with TRBJ2-3, with 10 bases lining up with TRBD2. Germline V CDR1 and CDR2: SNHLY, FYNNEI. Trimming at V came to 4 bases and at J to 1 base, leaving 2 bases not matched to a gene. The CDR3 is made up of 15 amino acids. The CDR3 loop reads CASSAGTSGTDTQYF. The CDR3 nucleotides read TGTGCCAGCAGTGCCGGGACTAGCGGCACAGATACGCAGTATTTT.

This CDR3 reads CASSVSLGQGFREQYF. The CDR3 bases are TGTGCCAGCAGCGTCTCCCTGGGCCAGGGATTTCGCGAGCAGTACTTC. The chain employs TRBV9 and TRBJ2-7; weak D call: TRBD1 (5 bases). V was trimmed by 2 bases and J by 6 bases, leaving 21 bases between them. CDR3 length: 16 amino acids. Per germline, CDR1 SGDLS and CDR2 YYNGEE.

The chain joins TRBV18 to TRBJ1-2; D might be TRBD1 (5 bases). CDR1 is KGHSH and CDR2 is LQKENI in the germline V gene. The CDR3 loop spans 15 amino acids. V was trimmed by 6 bases and J by 5 bases, leaving 19 bases between them. The CDR3 nucleotides read TGTGCCAGCTCCCCTGGAGTTTCCGGGACTTATGGCTACACCTTC. This codes for CASSPGVSGTYGYTF.

This chain connects TRBV7-2 to TRBJ2-5; TRBD2 matches 8 bases. Germline V CDR1 and CDR2: SGHTA, FQGNSA. The V gene end was trimmed by 2 bases and the J gene end by 3 bases; junction bases not matched to a gene: 8. The length of the CDR3 is 16 residues. The CDR3 sequence is CASSLRGSGTKETQYF. Written as DNA, the CDR3 is TGTGCCAGCAGCTTAAGAGGTAGCGGGACTAAAGAGACCCAGTACTTC.

V usage is TRBV9 and J usage is TRBJ1-1; D gene uncertain. The germline V gene has CDR1 SGDLS and CDR2 YYNGEE. V was pared by 4 bases and J by 8 bases, with 15 bases between. This CDR3 contains 13 residues. The CDR3 sequence is CASSPGPVGEAFF. The CDR3 coding sequence is TGTGCCAGCAGCCCTGGCCCTGTCGGGGAAGCTTTCTTT.

The genes are TRBV6-1 and TRBJ1-4, with D unresolved. V was pared by 3 bases and J by 3 bases, with 8 bases between. Germline V gives CDR1 MNHNS, CDR2 SASEGT. CDR3 length: 14 residues. CDR3 bases: TGTGCCAGCAGTGAGACGCGGTCTAATGAAAAACTGTTTTTT. Translated: CASSETRSNEKLFF.

The V gene is TRBV30, the J gene TRBJ2-7; 9 positions agree with TRBD1. With 0 bases clipped from V and 2 bases from J, the junction kept 2 bases outside the gene matches. Germline assignment: CDR1 GTSNPN and CDR2 SVGIG (reference sequence). The CDR3 contains 14 residues. CDR3 in amino acids: CAWSVTGGAYEQYF. CDR3 DNA: TGTGCCTGGAGTGTAACAGGGGGCGCCTACGAGCAGTACTTC.

This chain uses TRBV5-1 with TRBJ1-4; the match to TRBD1 covers 7 bases. CDR3 size: 15 residues. V trimming: 0 bases; J trimming: 5 bases; junction bases outside the gene matches: 4. Germline V gene lookup returns CDR1 SGHRS and CDR2 YFSETQ. CDR3 region: CASSLGGQTNEKLFF. The CDR3 bases are TGCGCCAGCAGCTTGGGGGGACAGACCAATGAAAAACTGTTTTTT.